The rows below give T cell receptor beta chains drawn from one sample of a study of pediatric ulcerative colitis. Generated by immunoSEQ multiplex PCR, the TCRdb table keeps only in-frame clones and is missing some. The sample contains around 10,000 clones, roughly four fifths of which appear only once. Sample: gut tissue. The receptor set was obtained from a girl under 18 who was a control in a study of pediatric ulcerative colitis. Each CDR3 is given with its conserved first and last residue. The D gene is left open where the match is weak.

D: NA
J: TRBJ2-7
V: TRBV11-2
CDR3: CASSLSPNSYEQYF

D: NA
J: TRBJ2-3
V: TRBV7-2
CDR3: CASSFAVITDTQYF

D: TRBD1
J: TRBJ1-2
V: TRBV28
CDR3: CAYNPGDRVYGYTF

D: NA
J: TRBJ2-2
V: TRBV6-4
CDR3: CASSGDNTGELFF

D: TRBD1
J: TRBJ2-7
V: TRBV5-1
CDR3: CASSSGQGAYEQYF

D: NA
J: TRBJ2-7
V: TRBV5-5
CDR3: CASSWNGGPSGEQYF

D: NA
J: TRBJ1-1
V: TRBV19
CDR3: CASSTENTEAFF

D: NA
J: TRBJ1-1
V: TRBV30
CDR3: CAWSVYDTLGDTEAFF

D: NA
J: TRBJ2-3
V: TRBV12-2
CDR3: CASRLLWPGLITDTQYF

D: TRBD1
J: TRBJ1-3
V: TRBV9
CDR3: CASSPWTGKEGNTIYF

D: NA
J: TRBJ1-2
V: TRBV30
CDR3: CAWQAGTRIYYGYTF

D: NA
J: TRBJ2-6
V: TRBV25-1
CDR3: CASSGGRELDKSGQRPTF